This T cell receptor (beta chain) was captured in a study of technical replicates of blood from a handful of donors. Method: immunoSEQ multiplex PCR; TCRdb's copy keeps in-frame clones and lacks some. The sample records 90,000 to 100,000 clones, 95% being singletons. Germline loops: CDR1 SGHTA, CDR2 FQGNSA. Trimming took 2 bases from V and 4 from J, leaving 14 bases between them. The CDR3 contains 15 residues. This clone came up once. This chain uses TRBV7-2 with TRBJ1-1; no firm D call. The TCR comes from a human donor in good health. Sequencing used T cells isolated from PBMCs. CDR3 loop: CASSLWADRSTEAFF. The CDR3 DNA reads as TGTGCCAGCAGCTTATGGGCAGATCGAAGCACTGAAGCTTTCTTT.